The subject of this entry is one T cell receptor (beta chain). Its specificity is unknown. Treatment noted: roughly 19 received Ad26.COV2.S at low or high dose, single or two shots; about 5 received placebo; per-sample allocation not given. Each sample was drawn 63 days after the first injection (of vaccine or placebo). Built on an Ad26 vector, the vaccine expressed Wuhan-strain SARS-CoV-2 spike. The data stem from a study of Ad26.COV2.S vaccination and SARS-CoV-2 variants. Study-wide context: Ad26.COV2.S, an intramuscular injection, was given once or twice 56 days apart. General study points: Reported post-vaccination CD8+ and CD4+ T cell responses to spike showed substantial breadth. Similar non-spike TCR breadth was observed in recipients of vaccine and of placebo.

This CDR3 is built from 15 residues. Germline V lookup: CDR1 SEHNR, CDR2 FQNEAQ (reference sequence). The V and J ends lost 3 bases and 1 base respectively, with 9 bases between them. Assay used: immunoSEQ multiplex PCR; TCRdb lists only in-frame clones, some missing. In the table there are 300,000 to 400,000 clones, approximately 90% of which are singletons. Sequencing was performed on peripheral blood, taken in a trial of Ad26.COV2.S vaccine versus placebo. This TCR derives from a person between 18 and 60 years old who received the Ad26.COV2.S COVID-19 vaccine or a placebo. The V and J genes are TRBV7-9 and TRBJ2-2; perhaps TRBD1 as D (6 bases). In DNA form, the CDR3 reads TGTGCCAGCAGCTTCTCGGACAGGAACACCGGGGAGCTGTTTTTT. Its protein product is CASSFSDRNTGELFF. Together with reference TRBV7-9 and TRBJ2-2, the CDR3 gives the full variable domain: DTGVSQNPRHKITKRGQNVTFRCDPISEHNRLYWYRQTLGQGPEFLTYFQNEAQLEKSRLLSDRFSAERPKGSFSTLEIQRTEQGDSAMYLCASSFSDRNTGELFFGEGSRLTVL.